The 9 T cell receptor beta chains below all came from one sample that was sequenced in a study of shared clonotypes between healthy human individuals. Profiled with immunoSEQ multiplex PCR; TCRdb holds only in-frame clones, not every one. Of some 500,000 clones in the sample, 79% were seen once. Sequencing was carried out using PBMCs. The receptor set was obtained from a middle-aged woman in good health. Some clones in this sample may be carry-over from other donors' samples.

The rearrangement joins TRBV4-2 to TRBJ2-2; the D is unclear. V dropped 5 bases and J dropped 4 bases, with 5 bases sitting between them. The V gene's germline CDR1 is LGHNA and CDR2 YNFKEQ. The CDR3 covers 12 residues. In DNA, the CDR3 is TGTGCCAGCAGCGGGCCCACCGGGGAGCTGTTTTTT. This codes for CASSGPTGELFF.

The gene calls are TRBV6-1 and TRBJ2-7; perhaps TRBD1 as D (7 bases). There are 12 residues in the CDR3. Germline V gene data show CDR1 as MNHNS and CDR2 as SASEGT. The V and J ends lost 2 bases and 12 bases respectively, with 14 bases between them. CDR3 protein: CASSENRGGLYF. CDR3 DNA sequence: TGTGCCAGCAGTGAAAACAGGGGAGGCCTGTACTTC.

This clone has just a few counts. This chain connects TRBV19 to TRBJ2-3; 7 nucleotides agree with TRBD2. The CDR3 is 14 amino acids. V was clipped by 3 bases and J by 4 bases; unmatched bases: 4. The germline V gene encodes CDR1 LNHDA and CDR2 SQIVND (reference sequence). CDR3 sequence: CASSMSGVPDTQYF. CDR3 in DNA: TGTGCCAGTAGTATGAGCGGGGTTCCAGATACGCAGTATTTT.

The V and J genes are TRBV21-1 and TRBJ1-2; the table assigns TRBD1, which was not confirmed against the DNA. TRBV21-1 is marked as a pseudogene. The CDR3 sequence is 15 residues long. CDR3 coding DNA: TGTGCCAGCAGCAAAGATAGGGGCCGGAACTATGGCTACACCTTC. Protein product: CASSKDRGRNYGYTF.

The chain recombines TRBV11-3 with TRBJ1-1; D ambiguous. The V gene's germline CDR1 is SGHNT and CDR2 YENEEA. This CDR3 contains 13 residues. V was trimmed by 2 bases and J by 0 bases, leaving 4 bases between them. In DNA, the CDR3 is TGTGCCAGCAGCTTATTTTTGAACACTGAAGCTTTCTTT. Translation gives CASSLFLNTEAFF. The complete variable domain, with remaining parts taken from reference TRBV11-3 and TRBJ1-1, reads EAGVVQSPRYKIIEKKQPVAFWCNPISGHNTLYWYLQNLGQGPELLIRYENEEAVDDSQLPKDRFSAERLKGVDSTLKIQPAELGDSAVYLCASSLFLNTEAFFGQGTRLTVV.

This clone was observed a few times. V gene TRBV2 combines with J gene TRBJ1-5; 10 nucleotides align to TRBD1. Losses at the gene ends were 9 bases for V and 2 bases for J; bases not matched to a gene: 1. The germline V gene encodes CDR1 SNHLY and CDR2 FYNNEI. The CDR3 spans 13 residues. The CDR3 here is CARGTGGNQPQHF. The CDR3 coding sequence is TGTGCCAGGGGGACAGGGGGCAATCAGCCCCAGCATTTT.

The J gene is TRBJ2-1, the V gene TRBV9; a weak D match, TRBD1 (6 bases). Trimming removed 3 bases from V and 0 bases from J, with 10 bases in between. Germline V CDR1 and CDR2: SGDLS, YYNGEE. This CDR3 is built from 15 residues. The CDR3 coding sequence is TGTGCCAGCAGCGCACAGGGTGACTCCTACAATGAGCAGTTCTTC. This codes for CASSAQGDSYNEQFF.

The chain joins TRBV15 to TRBJ1-2, with D unresolved. Between the trimmed V and J ends, which lost 4 bases and 4 bases, there was a span of 13 bases. CDR3 length: 14 amino acids. Germline-derived CDR1 and CDR2 are LNHNV and YYDKDF (reference sequence). This CDR3 reads CATSMIGRGYGYTF. The CDR3 region has the DNA TGTGCCACCAGCATGATAGGGCGAGGCTATGGCTACACCTTC. Supplemented by reference TRBV15 and TRBJ1-2, the full variable domain reads DAMVIQNPRYQVTQFGKPVTLSCSQTLNHNVMYWYQQKSSQAPKLLFHYYDKDFNNEADTPDNFQSRRPNTSFCFLDIRSPGLGDTAMYLCATSMIGRGYGYTFGSGTRLTVV.

This clone was picked up one time. At one of its ends the junction is not consistent with the germline gene, which may arise from a read error. This rearrangement joins TRBV10-3 to TRBJ2-1, with 7 bases aligning to TRBD1. There are 12 residues in the CDR3. Germline CDR1 ENHRY, CDR2 SYGVKD. CDR3 nucleotides: TGTGCCATCAGTGGACAGGGCAATGAACAGTTCTTC. Residues: CAISGQGNEQFF.